A selection of T cell receptor beta chains follows, all from one sample in a study of blood T cells in healthy people across ages. TCRdb independently ran MiXCR on the 5' RACE reads; one entry per CDR3 protein. The data show fewer than 900,000 distinct CDR3 sequences, with approximately 43% seen just once and 20% to 25% held by the top ten. The sample comprised blood. All receptors come from a woman aged 55-69 years in good health. Both conserved end residues are part of each CDR3. D genes are given only for firm matches. Clone size is given for some rows only: seen once, a few or many times, or a class if the clone is expanded.

v_gene	abundance	j_gene	d_gene	CDR3aa	CDR3nt
TRBV7-2	NA	TRBJ1-6	TRBD1	CASKLSPGGNSPLHF	TGTGCCAGCAAGCTTAGCCCAGGGGGCAATTCACCCCTCCACTTT
TRBV7-2	NA	TRBJ2-1	NA	CASSFGKGRRYNEQFF	TGTGCCAGCAGCTTCGGTAAAGGACGGAGGTACAATGAGCAGTTCTTC
TRBV6-6	few	TRBJ1-6	TRBD1	CASSRQGDNSPLHF	TGTGCCAGCAGCCGGCAGGGGGATAATTCACCCCTCCACTTT
TRBV6-2/TRBV6-3	once	TRBJ2-7	NA	CASSPRTPYEQYF	TGTGCCAGCAGCCCTCGTACGCCCTACGAGCAGTACTTC
TRBV7-2	NA	TRBJ2-3	TRBD2	CASRWIAGGTDTQYF	TGTGCCAGCAGATGGATAGCGGGAGGCACAGATACGCAGTATTTT
TRBV24-1	NA	TRBJ1-1	TRBD1	CATSEQGGVGDTEAFF	TGTGCCACCAGTGAGCAGGGGGGCGTTGGGGACACTGAAGCTTTCTTT
TRBV29-1	NA	TRBJ2-2	NA	CSVRSGTGELFF	TGCAGCGTTCGTAGCGGCACCGGGGAGCTGTTTTTT
TRBV12-3/TRBV12-4	few	TRBJ1-2	NA	CASTKGPYGYTF	TGTGCCAGCACGAAGGGGCCTTATGGCTACACCTTC
TRBV29-1	NA	TRBJ2-1	TRBD2	CSVEASGGYEQFF	TGCAGCGTTGAAGCTAGCGGGGGGTATGAGCAGTTCTTC
TRBV6-2/TRBV6-3	NA	TRBJ2-1	NA	CASIQSLGRGRNNEQFF	TGTGCCAGCATTCAAAGTTTGGGGCGGGGGCGTAACAATGAGCAGTTCTTC
TRBV12-3/TRBV12-4	many	TRBJ2-3	TRBD2	CASTRSLAGFTDTQYF	TGTGCCAGCACCAGGTCCTTAGCGGGGTTCACAGATACGCAGTATTTT
TRBV5-1	NA	TRBJ2-1	TRBD2	CASSRGNSGGAYNEQFF	TGCGCCAGCAGTAGGGGAAATAGCGGGGGGGCCTACAATGAGCAGTTCTTC
TRBV4-2	NA	TRBJ2-3	TRBD2	CASSYNGGDYTDTQYF	TGTGCCAGCAGCTACAATGGGGGGGACTACACAGATACGCAGTATTTT
TRBV24-1	NA	TRBJ1-4	NA	CATSDSGDEKLFF	TGTGCCACCAGTGATTCAGGGGATGAAAAACTGTTTTTT
TRBV11-2	few	TRBJ2-3	NA	CASSSNLDTQYF	TGTGCCAGCAGCTCCAATTTAGATACGCAGTATTTT
TRBV20-1	NA	TRBJ2-6	NA	CSATGLAGANVLTF	TGCAGTGCGACAGGACTGGCTGGGGCCAACGTCCTGACTTTC